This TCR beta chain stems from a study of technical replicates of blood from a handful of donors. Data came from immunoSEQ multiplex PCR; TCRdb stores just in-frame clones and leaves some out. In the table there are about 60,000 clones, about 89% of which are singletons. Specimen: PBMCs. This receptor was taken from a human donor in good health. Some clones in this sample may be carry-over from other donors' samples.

The chain's CDR3 is CASSDRQDYGYTF. CDR3 sequence (DNA): TGTGCCAGTAGCGATCGGCAGGACTATGGCTACACCTTC. V usage is TRBV19 and J usage is TRBJ1-2; D uncertain. Looked up from germline, CDR1 is LNHDA and CDR2 is SQIVND (reference sequence). This CDR3 comprises 13 residues. Between the trimmed V and J ends, which lost 6 bases and 3 bases, there was a span of 11 bases.